Sequencing of this T cell receptor (beta chain) was carried out in a study of blood T cell repertoires in COVID-19. As for the study in general: Samples representing acute and convalescent COVID-19 were sourced from the United States, Italy and Spain. PBMCs, B-cell-depleted T cells, or T cells provided the cDNA or gDNA that made up the material.

Measured with immunoSEQ multiplex PCR; TCRdb has only the in-frame clones, and not every one. The data hold 180,000 or so clones, with 80% to 90% observed a single time. Source material: peripheral blood. This TCR came from a man aged 60 to 75 with acute or convalescent COVID-19.

The CDR3 DNA sequence: TGTGCCAGCAGACAGGTGGGGCAGGGGAAAAATTCACCCCTCCACTTT. The encoded protein is CASRQVGQGKNSPLHF. The V call is TRBV11-2, the J call TRBJ1-6, with D perhaps matching TRBD1 (6 bases). This CDR3 spans 16 amino acids. The V end was cut by 6 bases, the J end by 7 bases, with 19 bases between. Germline V gene data show CDR1 as SGHAT and CDR2 as FQNNGV.